This T cell receptor (beta chain) was sequenced in a study of cytomegalovirus exposure and HLA in healthy donors. Across the whole study: Early release data held approximately 81 million unique TCRs from HLA-typed donors.

On this clone: The antigen remains unidentified.

General study points: There were a few CMV-associated chains whose specificity for CMV antigens was confirmed in vitro. The listing of 150 or so TCR beta chains classed them as cytomegalovirus-associated. In a later analysis, an Asian-associated ancestry cluster reportedly showed fewer N-insertions than the approximately 660-donor mean.

The PCR made use of 60 Vbeta and 13 Jbeta primers. Produced via immunoSEQ multiplex PCR; TCRdb's table is partial and in-frame only. The sample has 95,000 to 150,000 clones; 81% are singletons. CDR1 is SGHTA, CDR2 FQGTGA, per germline. Trimming left V 1 base short and J 1 base short, with 7 bases between. The length of the CDR3 is 14 residues. The receptor's source is a man younger than 30 in good health and CMV-seronegative. The sample consisted of PBMCs. V and J are TRBV7-3 and TRBJ2-5; D is ambiguous. The CDR3 DNA sequence: TGTGCCAGCAGCTTAAGTCGCGGCCAAGAGACCCAGTACTTC. As protein: CASSLSRGQETQYF.